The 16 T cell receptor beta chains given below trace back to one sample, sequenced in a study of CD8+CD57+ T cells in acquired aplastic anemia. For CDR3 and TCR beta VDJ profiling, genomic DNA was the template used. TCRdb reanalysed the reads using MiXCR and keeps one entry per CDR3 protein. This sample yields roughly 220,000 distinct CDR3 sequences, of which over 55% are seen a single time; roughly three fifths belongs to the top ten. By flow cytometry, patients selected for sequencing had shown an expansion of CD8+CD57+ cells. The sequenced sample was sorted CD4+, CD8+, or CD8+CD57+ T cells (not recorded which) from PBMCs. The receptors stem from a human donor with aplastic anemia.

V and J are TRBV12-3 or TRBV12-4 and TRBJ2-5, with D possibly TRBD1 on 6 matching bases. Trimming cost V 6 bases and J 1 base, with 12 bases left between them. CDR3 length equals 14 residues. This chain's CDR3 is CASRKQGIQETQYF. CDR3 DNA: TGTGCCAGCAGGAAACAGGGAATCCAAGAGACCCAGTACTTC.

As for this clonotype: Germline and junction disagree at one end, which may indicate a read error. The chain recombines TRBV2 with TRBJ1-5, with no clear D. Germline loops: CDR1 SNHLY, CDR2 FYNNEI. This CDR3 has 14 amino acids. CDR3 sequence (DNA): TGTGCCAGCAGTGAAGTAGAGGGTAATCAGCTCCAGCATTTT. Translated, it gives CASSEVEGNQLQHF.

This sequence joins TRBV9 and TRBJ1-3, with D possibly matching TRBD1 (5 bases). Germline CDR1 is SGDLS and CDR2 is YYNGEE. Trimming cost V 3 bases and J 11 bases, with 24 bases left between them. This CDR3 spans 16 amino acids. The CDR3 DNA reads TGTGCCAGCAGCGGGCTATCAGGGCCGTCTGGGAACCCCATATATTTT. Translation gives CASSGLSGPSGNPIYF.

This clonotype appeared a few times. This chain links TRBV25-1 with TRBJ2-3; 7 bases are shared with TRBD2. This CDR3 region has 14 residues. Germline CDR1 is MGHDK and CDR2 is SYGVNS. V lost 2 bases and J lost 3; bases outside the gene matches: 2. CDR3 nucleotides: TGTGCCAGCAGTGAAGGGAGGGATACAGATACGCAGTATTTT. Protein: CASSEGRDTDTQYF.

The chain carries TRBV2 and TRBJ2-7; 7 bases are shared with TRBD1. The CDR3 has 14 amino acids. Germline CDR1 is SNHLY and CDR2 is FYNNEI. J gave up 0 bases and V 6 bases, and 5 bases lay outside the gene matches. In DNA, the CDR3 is TGTGCCAGCAGAGGGGGACAGAGCTCCTACGAGCAGTACTTC. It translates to CASRGGQSSYEQYF.

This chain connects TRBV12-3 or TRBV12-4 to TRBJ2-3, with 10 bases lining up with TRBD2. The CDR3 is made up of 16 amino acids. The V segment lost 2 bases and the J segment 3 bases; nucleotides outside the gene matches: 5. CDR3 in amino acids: CASSLTASGGTDTQYF. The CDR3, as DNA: TGTGCCAGCAGTTTAACGGCTAGCGGGGGAACAGATACGCAGTATTTT.

This chain's CDR3 is CASRPSGANVLTF. In nucleotides, the CDR3 is TGTGCCAGCAGGCCATCTGGGGCCAACGTCCTGACTTTC. J is TRBJ2-6 and V is TRBV7-6; D is uncertain. The V and J ends lost 6 bases and 1 base respectively, with 4 bases between them. The CDR3 is 13 amino acids. Germline V CDR1 and CDR2: SGHVS, FNYEAQ.

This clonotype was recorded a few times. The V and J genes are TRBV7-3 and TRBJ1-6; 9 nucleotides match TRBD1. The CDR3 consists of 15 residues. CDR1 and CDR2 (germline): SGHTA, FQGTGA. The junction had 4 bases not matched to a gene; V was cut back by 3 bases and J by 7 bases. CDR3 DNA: TGTGCCAGCAGCTTGGGGGACAGGGAAAATTCACCCCTCCACTTT. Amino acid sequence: CASSLGDRENSPLHF.

CDR3 region: CSVERTGGRGYEQYF. The CDR3 DNA sequence: TGCAGCGTTGAGCGGACAGGGGGCCGGGGCTACGAGCAGTACTTC. The chain employs TRBV29-1 and TRBJ2-7; 11 bases fit TRBD1. The V gene end was trimmed by 3 bases and the J gene end by 3 bases; junction bases not matched to a gene: 7. Looked up from germline, CDR1 is SQVTM and CDR2 is ANQGSEA. This CDR3 has 15 amino acids.

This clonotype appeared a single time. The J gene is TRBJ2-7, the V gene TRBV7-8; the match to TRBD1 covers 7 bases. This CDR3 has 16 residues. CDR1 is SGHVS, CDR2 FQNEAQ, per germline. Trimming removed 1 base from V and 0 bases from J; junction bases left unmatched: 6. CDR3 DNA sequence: TGTGCCAGCAGCTTAGTAGGGACAGAAAGCTCCTACGAGCAGTACTTC. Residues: CASSLVGTESSYEQYF.

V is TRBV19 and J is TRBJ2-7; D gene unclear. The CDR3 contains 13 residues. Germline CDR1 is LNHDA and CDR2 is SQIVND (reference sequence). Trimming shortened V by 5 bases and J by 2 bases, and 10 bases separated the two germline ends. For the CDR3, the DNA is TGTGCCAGTAGTGTGACTGTCGCCTACGAGCAGTACTTC. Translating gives CASSVTVAYEQYF.

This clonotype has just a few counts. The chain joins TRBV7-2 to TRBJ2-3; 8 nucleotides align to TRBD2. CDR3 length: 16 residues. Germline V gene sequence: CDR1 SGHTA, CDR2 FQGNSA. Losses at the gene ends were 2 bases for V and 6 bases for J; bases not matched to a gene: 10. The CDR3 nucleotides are TGTGCCAGCAGCTTAAGGCCAGGACTAGCATCGGATACGCAGTATTTT. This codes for CASSLRPGLASDTQYF.

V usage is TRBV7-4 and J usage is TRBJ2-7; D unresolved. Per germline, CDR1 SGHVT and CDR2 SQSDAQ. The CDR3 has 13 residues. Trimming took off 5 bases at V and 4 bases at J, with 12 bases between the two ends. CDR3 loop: CASSGLLGYEQYF. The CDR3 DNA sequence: TGTGCCAGCAGCGGCCTTCTCGGGTACGAGCAGTACTTC.

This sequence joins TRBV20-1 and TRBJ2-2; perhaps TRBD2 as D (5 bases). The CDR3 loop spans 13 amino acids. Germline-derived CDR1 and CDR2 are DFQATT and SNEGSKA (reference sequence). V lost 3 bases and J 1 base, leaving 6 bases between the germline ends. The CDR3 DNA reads TGCAGTGCTAGCGGGGAGAACACCGGGGAGCTGTTTTTT. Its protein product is CSASGENTGELFF.

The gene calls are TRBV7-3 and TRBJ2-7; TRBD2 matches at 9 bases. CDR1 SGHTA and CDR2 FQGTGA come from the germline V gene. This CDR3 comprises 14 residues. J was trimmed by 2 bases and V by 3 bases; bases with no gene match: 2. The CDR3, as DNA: TGTGCCAGCAGCTTCACTAGCGGGCCCTACGAGCAGTACTTC. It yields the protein CASSFTSGPYEQYF.

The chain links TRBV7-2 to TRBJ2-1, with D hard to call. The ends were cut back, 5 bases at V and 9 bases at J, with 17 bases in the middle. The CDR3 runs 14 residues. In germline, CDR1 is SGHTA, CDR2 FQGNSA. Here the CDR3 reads CASSATVVFSEQFF. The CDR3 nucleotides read TGTGCCAGCAGCGCCACAGTTGTGTTTTCTGAGCAGTTCTTC.